The entry below gives a single TCR beta chain sequence along with its context. This clone was found a few times. Its target antigen remains unknown. The record has no base qualities; no much larger clone is one base away. This sample was taken from a study of CD8+ T cells in alopecia areata (dated by TCRdb to the late 2010s). About the investigation overall: The treated patients, all with moderate-to-severe alopecia areata, were enrolled in an open-label pilot trial of oral tofacitinib given at 5 to 10 mg twice daily. Patients stayed on tofacitinib for 6 to 18 months and then had 6 months of follow-up off drug so that delayed response and recurrence could be assessed. In both human patients and the C3H/HeJ mouse model, the study applied high-throughput TCRbeta sequencing to look at T cell clonal expansion in alopecia areata. Human TCRbeta sequencing covered scalp tissue and sorted CD4+ and CD8+ peripheral blood T cells from patchy and totalis/universalis alopecia areata patients and healthy controls. Patients on tofacitinib were biopsied at baseline and after 4 and 24 weeks of treatment, and several of the patients also had a later scalp biopsy. Clonality in the scalp was compared among normal scalp (n=4), patchy alopecia areata scalp (n=8), and alopecia totalis/universalis scalp (n=8). RNA came from the PAXgene miRNA kit for fixed scalp, the miRNeasy kit for PBMCs, and the RNeasy kit for mouse skin. TCRbeta CDR3 regions were amplified by immunoSEQ multiplex PCR using 35 Vbeta forward and 13 Jbeta reverse primers. Study-level results and caveats: Lesional scalp, especially in alopecia totalis/universalis, showed higher clonality and more expanded CD8+ clones than normal scalp, suggesting antigenic drive. Shared TCR sequences between patients were less evident than in mice, which may be partly attributable to HLA diversity in the patient population. Scalp TCR repertoire analysis is complicated because resident alphabeta T cells in normal human skin are also sequenced, whereas mouse skin is dominated by gammadelta T cells.

CDR1 MNHEY and CDR2 SMNVEV were looked up in the germline V gene (reference sequence). V and J are truncated by 3 bases and 1 base respectively, leaving an intervening sequence of 9 bases. The CDR3 measures 14 amino acids from cysteine to phenylalanine. The read is trimmed to its CDR3 DNA, 42 bases read in frame from base 1. Receptor libraries were prepared by the immunoSEQ multiplex PCR assay. For TCR sequencing, RNA was extracted from every sample and reverse transcribed into cDNA to serve as template. First-strand cDNA was synthesized using SuperScript III with a 2:1 mix of oligo-dT and random hexamers. A synthetic immune receptor repertoire was used to assess amplification bias, and residual bias was removed computationally. As for the authors' bioinformatics: Raw reads were preprocessed for error removal, and CDR3 was defined according to IMGT conventions as running from the conserved cysteine to phenylalanine. To get clonality, Shannon entropy was normalized by log2 of the number of productive unique TCRs and the result was subtracted from 1. Whether scalp clones were CD4 or CD8 was inferred by matching scalp TCRbeta sequences against CD4 and CD8 repertoires sorted from blood. The clones in this table, taken by TCRdb from immuneACCESS, are in-frame only. Not every clone is retained; where verified, under half of the shortfall comes from an unresolved V gene, and the cause of the rest is unknown. V and J calls and clone size are those listed in that table; D and trimming were worked out from the DNA. This sample lists some 170,000 clones; about 70% were detected once. The ten largest account for about an eighth of the sample.

The time point label for this specimen denotes: baseline before oral tofacitinib. Lesional scalp punch biopsies and peripheral blood were collected from alopecia areata patients. PBMCs were isolated by density centrifugation and stained for CD3, CD4 and CD8, after which CD4+ and CD8+ T cells were sorted on a FACSAria. This receptor chain uses TRBV27 and TRBJ1-1; the D gene is perhaps TRBD1, from 5 matching bases. Sequenced here: CD8+ T cells sorted from blood, sampled at week 0. This TCR was recovered from a human donor with alopecia areata. CDR3 loop: CASSLPGGNTEAFF. The DNA is as follows: TGTGCCAGCAGTTTGCCCGGGGGGAACACTGAAGCTTTCTTT.